The 24 T cell receptor beta chains below were found in one sample sequenced in a study of cytotoxic CD8 clonotypes in ibrutinib-treated CLL. Clones were read by immunoSEQ multiplex PCR, and TCRdb kept only the in-frame ones, dropping some. The sample holds more than 55,000 clones, about three quarters seen once. This material consisted of PBMCs, taken after 12 months of ibrutinib treatment. All receptors derive from a human donor with chronic lymphocytic leukemia.

The rearrangement links TRBV18 to TRBJ2-7; D is possibly TRBD2 (5 bases). Germline V gives CDR1 KGHSH, CDR2 LQKENI. The CDR3 is 14 residues long. Between the trimmed V and J ends, which lost 3 bases and 5 bases, there was a span of 14 bases. CDR3 residues: CASSPPGTGNEQYF. CDR3 nucleotide sequence: TGTGCCAGCTCACCCCCGGGAACGGGCAACGAGCAGTACTTC.

The sample holds a few counts of this clone. The genes are TRBV7-9 and TRBJ2-1; TRBD2 agrees at 10 bases. The CDR3 covers 13 residues. Germline V gene data show CDR1 as SEHNR and CDR2 as FQNEAQ (reference sequence). CDR3 sequence: CALSGRSYNEQFF. The CDR3 DNA is TGTGCTCTTAGCGGGAGGTCCTACAATGAGCAGTTCTTC.

The rearrangement joins TRBV6-6 to TRBJ1-5, with D hard to call. From germline, CDR1 is MNHNY and CDR2 SVGAGI (reference sequence). The CDR3 has 15 amino acids. V shed 5 bases and J shed 6 bases, with 17 bases lying between them. The CDR3 sequence: CASSTSRARAQPQHF. The DNA for the CDR3 is TGTGCCAGCAGTACCTCACGCGCGAGGGCTCAGCCCCAGCATTTT.

V is TRBV6-6 and J is TRBJ2-2; D is perhaps TRBD1 or TRBD2 (5 bases each). The CDR3 runs 16 residues. Looked up from germline, CDR1 is MNHNY and CDR2 is SVGAGI (reference sequence). V was pared by 5 bases and J by 4 bases, with 17 bases between. The CDR3 DNA is TGTGCCAGCAGTAATTCCGGGACCCCCTTCACCGGGGAGCTGTTTTTT. Its translation: CASSNSGTPFTGELFF.

The V and J genes are TRBV6-5 and TRBJ2-7, with TRBD2 identical over 7 bases. This CDR3 spans 14 amino acids. The germline gives CDR1 MNHEY, CDR2 SVGAGI. V was pared by 1 base and J by 7 bases, with 7 bases of the junction left unmatched. Here the CDR3 DNA reads TGTGCCAGCAGTTACTACCCCGGAGCGGGGGAGCAGTACTTC. Translating it yields CASSYYPGAGEQYF.

CDR3 bases: TGCGCCAGCAGCTTGGAGACTAGCGGGAGTGGCGAGCAGTACTTC. Residues: CASSLETSGSGEQYF. V gene TRBV5-1 combines with J gene TRBJ2-7; 12 positions agree with TRBD2. The CDR3 length is 15 residues. Germline CDR1 reads SGHRS; CDR2 reads YFSETQ. Trimming removed 0 bases from V and 6 bases from J; junction bases left unmatched: 4.

V usage is TRBV9 and J usage is TRBJ2-3; D not resolved. With 3 bases removed from V and 2 bases from J, the gap between germline ends came to 10 bases. CDR1 is SGDLS, CDR2 YYNGEE, per germline. The CDR3 totals 14 residues. DNA for the CDR3: TGTGCCAGCAGCGAAAATCCTGTCACAGATACGCAGTATTTT. Translating it yields CASSENPVTDTQYF.

The V call is TRBV28, the J call TRBJ2-3; D is possibly TRBD2 (6 bases). Per the germline V gene, CDR1 is MDHEN and CDR2 is SYDVKM. CDR3 size: 13 residues. V was clipped by 5 bases and J by 7 bases, with 13 bases between them. The CDR3, as DNA: TGTGCCAGCAGTCCACGGGACTCTTATACGCAGTATTTT. This encodes CASSPRDSYTQYF.

Concerning this clone itself: Other DNA sequences in the same sample also yield this CDR3. CDR3 coding DNA: TGTGCCAGCAGCGTAGCTGGTACCGGGGAGCTGTTTTTT. It yields the protein CASSVAGTGELFF. The chain has TRBV9 and TRBJ2-2; D ambiguous. Germline V gene sequence: CDR1 SGDLS, CDR2 YYNGEE. This CDR3 contains 13 residues. Trimming stripped 0 bases from V and 5 bases from J, with 5 bases between.

The V gene is TRBV7-7, the J gene TRBJ2-3; TRBD2 agrees at 7 bases. J gave up 7 bases and V 5 bases, and 12 bases lay outside the gene matches. This CDR3 is built from 15 residues. CDR1 is SSHAT, CDR2 FNYEAQ, per germline (reference sequence). CDR3 residues: CASSPTLGEGHTQYF. CDR3 nucleotide sequence: TGTGCCAGCAGCCCCACGTTGGGGGAGGGACATACGCAGTATTTT.

The genes are TRBV5-1 and TRBJ2-1; possible D gene TRBD1, 5 bases. The germline gives CDR1 SGHRS, CDR2 YFSETQ. The CDR3 runs 13 residues. V shed 0 bases and J shed 6 bases, with 7 bases lying between them. CDR3: CASSLEGVNEQFF. CDR3 nucleotides: TGCGCCAGCAGCTTGGAAGGGGTCAATGAGCAGTTCTTC. Using reference TRBV5-1 and TRBJ2-1 for the parts outside the CDR3, the full variable domain is KAGVTQTPRYLIKTRGQQVTLSCSPISGHRSVSWYQQTPGQGLQFLFEYFSETQRNKGNFPGRFSGRQFSNSRSEMNVSTLELGDSALYLCASSLEGVNEQFFGPGTRLTVL.

J is TRBJ1-5 and V is TRBV19, with a tentative D call TRBD1 (5 bases). This CDR3 is 17 amino acids long. Per the germline V gene, CDR1 is LNHDA and CDR2 is SQIVND (reference sequence). With 5 bases removed from V and 6 bases from J, the gap between germline ends came to 23 bases. CDR3 nucleotide sequence: TGTGCCAGTAGTTCGAGGGCCCGGGACTCGGGGGGTCAGCCCCAGCATTTT. It codes for CASSSRARDSGGQPQHF.

The gene calls are TRBV5-1 and TRBJ2-3; D is possibly TRBD1 or TRBD2 (5 bases each). The length of the CDR3 is 13 residues. V gave up 0 bases and J gave up 4 bases, with 6 bases separating them. The V gene's germline CDR1 is SGHRS and CDR2 YFSETQ. CDR3 loop: CASSLGGSDTQYF. CDR3 DNA: TGCGCCAGCAGCTTGGGGGGGTCAGATACGCAGTATTTT.

The chain has TRBV12-1 and TRBJ2-7; the table gives TRBD2 as D, unverified against the DNA. TRBV12-1 is classified as a pseudogene. The CDR3 has 15 amino acids. The CDR3 DNA follows: TGTGCCAGCAGGCGCATACGGGAGTCCGCCTACGAGCAGTACTTC. Amino acids: CASRRIRESAYEQYF.

Only a few counts were recorded for this clone. One end of the junction varies from germline; a read error may be responsible. The genes are TRBV5-8 and TRBJ2-7; 11 bases are shared with TRBD2. The germline CDR1 and CDR2 sequences are SGHTS and YDEGEE. The CDR3 consists of 12 residues. This CDR3 reads CASTLAGGLPHF. The DNA of the CDR3 is TGTGCCAGCACCTTAGCGGGAGGGCTCCCCCACTTC.

The chain carries TRBV28 and TRBJ1-2; perhaps TRBD1 as D (5 bases). The V gene's germline CDR1 is MDHEN and CDR2 SYDVKM. V lost 4 bases to trimming and J lost 4 bases, with 19 bases between them. The CDR3 loop spans 16 amino acids. The CDR3 region has the DNA TGTGCCAGCAGTTCACTCCACTCGGGGGTGGGCTATGGCTACACCTTC. This codes for CASSSLHSGVGYGYTF.

The chain joins TRBV4-1 to TRBJ2-5, with no clear D. V gave up 0 bases and J gave up 10 bases, with 12 bases separating them. CDR1 and CDR2 from the germline V gene are MGHRA and YSYEKL. The CDR3 length is 13 residues. This CDR3 is CASSQEWPSVQYF. In DNA form, the CDR3 reads TGCGCCAGCAGCCAAGAGTGGCCGTCGGTCCAGTACTTC.

The chain carries TRBV14 and TRBJ2-5; TRBD1 is a possible D gene (5 bases). Germline CDR1 is SGHDN and CDR2 is FVKESK. The CDR3 extends over 13 amino acids. V was pared by 2 bases and J by 2 bases, with 6 bases between. In nucleotides, the CDR3 is TGTGCCAGCAGCCAACGACAGCAAGAGACCCAGTACTTC. Its translation is CASSQRQQETQYF. Full variable domain (remainder filled in from reference TRBV14 and TRBJ2-5): EAGVTQFPSHSVIEKGQTVTLRCDPISGHDNLYWYRRVMGKEIKFLLHFVKESKQDESGMPNNRFLAERTGGTYSTLKVQPAELEDSGVYFCASSQRQQETQYFGPGTRLLVL.

This chain joins TRBV6-1 and TRBJ1-4; possible D gene TRBD1, 5 bases. The germline V and J ends were trimmed by 7 bases and 7 bases, with 16 bases remaining between them. This CDR3 region has 14 residues. The V gene's germline CDR1 is MNHNS and CDR2 SASEGT. In nucleotides, the CDR3 is TGTGCCAGCATCCCTGGGGGATGGAGTGAAAAACTGTTTTTT. Its protein is CASIPGGWSEKLFF.

The chain carries TRBV14 and TRBJ2-6; D is uncertain. The length of the CDR3 is 19 residues. V lost 0 bases to trimming and J lost 0 bases, with 15 bases between them. Per germline, CDR1 SGHDN and CDR2 FVKESK. CDR3 nucleotide sequence: TGTGCCAGCAGCCAAGAGGCGGCACTCCCCAACTCTGGGGCCAACGTCCTGACTTTC. This sequence encodes CASSQEAALPNSGANVLTF.

The J gene is TRBJ1-2, the V gene TRBV18; D unresolved. Trimming cost V 1 base and J 2 bases, with 11 bases left between them. The germline gives CDR1 KGHSH, CDR2 LQKENI. The CDR3 sequence is 15 residues long. Written as DNA, the CDR3 is TGTGCCAGCTCACCACGGTCCCTCGACAACTATGGCTACACCTTC. This sequence encodes CASSPRSLDNYGYTF.

The genes are TRBV4-1 and TRBJ2-2; 7 nucleotides match TRBD2. The V gene's germline CDR1 is MGHRA and CDR2 YSYEKL. This CDR3 is 17 amino acids long. With 4 bases clipped from V and 5 bases from J, the junction kept 13 bases outside the gene matches. CDR3 nucleotide sequence: TGCGCCAGCAGCCTCATGGTGGGAGGGATTATTACCGGGGAGCTGTTTTTT. The encoded protein is CASSLMVGGIITGELFF.

The CDR3 bases are TGTGCCAGCAGCGTAGAGGGTAGCGGGGGCGAGCAGTACTTC. Amino acids: CASSVEGSGGEQYF. J is TRBJ2-7 and V is TRBV9, with 9 positions matching TRBD2. The CDR3 covers 14 residues. The J segment lost 6 bases and the V segment lost 0 bases, leaving 4 bases of the junction unmatched. The germline V gene has CDR1 SGDLS and CDR2 YYNGEE.

The gene calls are TRBV10-3 and TRBJ2-3, with unresolved D. This CDR3 spans 13 amino acids. CDR1 is ENHRY, CDR2 SYGVKD, per germline. Trimming removed 3 bases from V and 6 bases from J, with 10 bases in between. CDR3 region: CAISDIRVDTQYF. In DNA, the CDR3 is TGTGCCATCAGTGACATCCGCGTCGATACGCAGTATTTT.